Listed here is a single T cell receptor (beta chain). The source of the sample is a study of T-cell memory formation after mild COVID-19. TCRdb analysed the 5' RACE reads with MiXCR anew, one entry per CDR3 protein. The sample includes about 320,000 distinct CDR3 sequences, 14% seen only once; the top ten take around 23%. V dropped 6 bases and J dropped 9 bases, with 12 bases sitting between them. Germline V gene sequence: CDR1 MNHNS, CDR2 SASEGT. The CDR3 is made up of 12 amino acids. This sequence joins TRBV6-1 and TRBJ2-4; D is possibly TRBD2 (5 bases). The TCR sequence derives from a man between 18 and 35 years old who had mild COVID-19 (a few samples of this study predate the infection). Cell type and time point are not known. The sequencing input was PBMCs or a T cell subset sorted from them (not recorded which). The CDR3 nucleotides are TGTGCCAGCAGGTCATCCCGGGGCATTCAGTACTTC. Protein sequence: CASRSSRGIQYF.